These 10 T cell receptor beta chains were all obtained from the same sample, sequenced in a study of blood T cell repertoires in COVID-19. Repertoires were generated with immunoSEQ multiplex PCR, while TCRdb's copy carries only in-frame clones and drops some. The table records about 350,000 clones, roughly 90% of them present only once. The sequencing input was peripheral blood. The source of these receptors is a woman aged 55-70 years with COVID-19, enrolled during active disease.

This chain joins TRBV30 and TRBJ1-1; the D gene is possibly TRBD1 (6 bases). The CDR3 runs to 14 residues. Germline V gene data show CDR1 as GTSNPN and CDR2 as SVGIG (reference sequence). V was pared by 1 base and J by 0 bases, with 9 bases between. The CDR3 bases are TGTGCCTGGAGTGGGGGGCTTATGAACACTGAAGCTTTCTTT. This gives the protein CAWSGGLMNTEAFF.

This clone was detected only a few times. The rearrangement links TRBV5-1 to TRBJ2-1, with D maybe TRBD2 (6 bases). The V gene lost 2 bases and the J gene lost 7 bases, with 22 bases spanning the gap. CDR1 is SGHRS and CDR2 is YFSETQ in the germline V gene. The CDR3 covers 17 residues. The CDR3 here is CASSLSGPSSAGNEQFF. CDR3 in DNA: TGCGCCAGCAGCTTATCCGGGCCCTCCAGCGCGGGGAATGAGCAGTTCTTC.

This clone has a handful of counts. This rearrangement joins TRBV19 to TRBJ1-2; 7 bases agree with TRBD1. Germline V gene sequence: CDR1 LNHDA, CDR2 SQIVND (reference sequence). V lost 6 bases, J lost 7 bases, and 5 bases stayed unmatched. CDR3 length: 12 amino acids. The CDR3 is CASRRDRIGYTF. DNA of the CDR3: TGTGCCAGTAGAAGGGACAGAATTGGCTACACCTTC.

V and J are TRBV11-3 and TRBJ2-2; 7 nucleotides line up with TRBD1. The CDR3 runs to 15 residues. J gave up 5 bases and V 0 bases, and 3 bases lay outside the gene matches. Germline lookup yields CDR1 SGHNT and CDR2 YENEEA. CDR3 region: CASSLEGTATGELFF. The CDR3 DNA follows: TGTGCCAGCAGCTTAGAGGGGACAGCAACCGGGGAGCTGTTTTTT.

The table lists this clone with a count of one. V usage is TRBV14 and J usage is TRBJ1-2, with 8 bases aligning to TRBD1. Germline-derived CDR1 and CDR2 are SGHDN and FVKESK. J was trimmed by 2 bases and V by 4 bases; bases with no gene match: 6. The CDR3 totals 15 residues. DNA of the CDR3: TGTGCCAGCAGCCTATACAGGGGGTCGAACTATGGCTACACCTTC. Residues: CASSLYRGSNYGYTF.

The V and J genes are TRBV25-1 and TRBJ2-7, with 9 bases lining up with TRBD1. From germline, CDR1 is MGHDK and CDR2 SYGVNS. J lost 5 bases, V lost 3 bases, and 8 bases had no gene match. The CDR3 covers 15 residues. CDR3: CASSEPGTGIHEQYF. The CDR3 nucleotides are TGTGCCAGCAGTGAGCCCGGGACAGGGATCCACGAGCAGTACTTC.

The chain employs TRBV5-1 and TRBJ1-1; TRBD1 is a possible D gene (5 bases). V lost 4 bases, J lost 8 bases, and 18 bases lay in between. The CDR3 is made up of 14 amino acids. CDR1 and CDR2 from the germline V gene are SGHRS and YFSETQ. DNA for the CDR3: TGCGCCAGCAGCCCTCAGACAGAGAACCAAGAAGCTTTCTTT. This gives the protein CASSPQTENQEAFF. Combining the CDR3 with reference TRBV5-1 and TRBJ1-1 gives the whole variable domain KAGVTQTPRYLIKTRGQQVTLSCSPISGHRSVSWYQQTPGQGLQFLFEYFSETQRNKGNFPGRFSGRQFSNSRSEMNVSTLELGDSALYLCASSPQTENQEAFFGQGTRLTVV.

The V gene is TRBV5-8, the J gene TRBJ1-2; a weak D match, TRBD1 (5 bases). The V and J ends lost 2 bases and 0 bases respectively, with 8 bases between them. The germline gives CDR1 SGHTS, CDR2 YDEGEE. The CDR3 is 14 amino acids. CDR3 in amino acids: CASSFRASNYGYTF. The CDR3 nucleotides are TGTGCCAGCAGCTTCAGGGCTTCTAACTATGGCTACACCTTC.

The chain couples TRBV19 to TRBJ1-4; 7 bases align to TRBD1. CDR1 is LNHDA and CDR2 is SQIVND in the germline V gene (reference sequence). With 4 bases clipped from V and 4 bases from J, the junction kept 6 bases outside the gene matches. The CDR3 is 15 residues long. The CDR3 DNA follows: TGTGCCAGTAGTAAAGGGACAGCGAATAATGAAAAACTGTTTTTT. Its translation: CASSKGTANNEKLFF.

This clone was counted a few times. The rearrangement uses TRBV5-6 and TRBJ1-1; D perhaps matches TRBD1 (6 bases). The CDR3 has 15 amino acids. The germline gives CDR1 SGHDT, CDR2 YYEEEE. V lost 0 bases to trimming and J lost 4 bases, with 13 bases between them. CDR3 in amino acids: CASSLAMDRRTEAFF. CDR3 DNA sequence: TGTGCCAGCAGCTTGGCCATGGACAGACGCACTGAAGCTTTCTTT.